These 7 T cell receptor beta chains were sequenced from one sample in a study of blood T cell repertoires in COVID-19. The data were produced by immunoSEQ multiplex PCR, yet TCRdb's version contains in-frame clones alone and is incomplete. In the table there are about 130,000 clones, about four fifths of which are singletons. Sample: peripheral blood. All receptors derive from a woman older than 75 with acute or convalescent COVID-19.

The chain combines TRBV19 with TRBJ1-3; no clear D gene. V lost 5 bases to trimming and J lost 2 bases, with 19 bases between them. Germline CDR1 reads LNHDA; CDR2 reads SQIVND (reference sequence). The CDR3 has 17 amino acids. The CDR3 loop reads CASSQYLTESAGNTIYF. Here the CDR3 DNA reads TGTGCCAGTAGTCAATACCTGACTGAGTCCGCTGGAAACACCATATATTTT.

The rearrangement uses TRBV10-3 and TRBJ1-4; D possibly corresponds to TRBD1 (6 bases). V gave up 2 bases and J gave up 2 bases, with 12 bases separating them. Per germline, CDR1 ENHRY and CDR2 SYGVKD. The CDR3 totals 16 residues. The DNA for the CDR3 is TGTGCCATCAGTGAGGGCCAGGGGCTGACTAATGAAAAACTGTTTTTT. It translates to CAISEGQGLTNEKLFF.

The V and J genes are TRBV9 and TRBJ2-2; D is perhaps TRBD2 (7 bases). The CDR3 runs to 17 residues. From germline, CDR1 is SGDLS and CDR2 YYNGEE. V lost 2 bases to trimming and J lost 3 bases, with 17 bases between them. CDR3: CASSVGGPMEDTGELFF. CDR3 coding DNA: TGTGCCAGCAGCGTGGGGGGGCCCATGGAGGACACCGGGGAGCTGTTTTTT.

The CDR3 sequence: CASSVRGSSYEQYF. CDR3 bases: TGTGCCAGCAGCGTCAGGGGGAGCTCCTACGAGCAGTACTTC. The rearrangement links TRBV3-1 (or the pseudogene TRBV3-2) to TRBJ2-7, with 7 bases that match TRBD1. Per germline, CDR1 LGHDT and CDR2 YNNKEL (reference sequence). Unmatched junction bases numbered 4, after V lost 5 bases and J lost 0 bases. The CDR3 totals 14 residues.

This chain links TRBV4-1 with TRBJ1-1, with 7 bases identical to TRBD1. The CDR3 sequence is 17 residues long. From germline, CDR1 is MGHRA and CDR2 YSYEKL. The V segment lost 6 bases and the J segment 2 bases; nucleotides outside the gene matches: 15. CDR3: CASRLSYPGGINTEAFF. CDR3 nucleotides: TGCGCCAGCAGACTTAGCTACCCAGGGGGGATAAACACTGAAGCTTTCTTT.

V is TRBV27 and J is TRBJ1-5, with 7 nucleotides matching TRBD1. V was clipped by 5 bases and J by 2 bases; unmatched bases: 6. The CDR3 contains 15 residues. From germline, CDR1 is MNHEY and CDR2 SMNVEV (reference sequence). The CDR3 DNA follows: TGTGCCAGCAGTATTACAGGGGTCGGCAATCAGCCCCAGCATTTT. Residues: CASSITGVGNQPQHF.

V and J are TRBV6-4 and TRBJ1-5; D ambiguous. This CDR3 spans 16 amino acids. Looked up from germline, CDR1 is MRHNA and CDR2 is SNTAGT. V shed 1 base and J shed 0 bases, with 10 bases lying between them. The CDR3 loop is CASSDYPRYSNQPQHF. CDR3 coding DNA: TGTGCCAGCAGTGACTACCCCAGGTATAGCAATCAGCCCCAGCATTTT.